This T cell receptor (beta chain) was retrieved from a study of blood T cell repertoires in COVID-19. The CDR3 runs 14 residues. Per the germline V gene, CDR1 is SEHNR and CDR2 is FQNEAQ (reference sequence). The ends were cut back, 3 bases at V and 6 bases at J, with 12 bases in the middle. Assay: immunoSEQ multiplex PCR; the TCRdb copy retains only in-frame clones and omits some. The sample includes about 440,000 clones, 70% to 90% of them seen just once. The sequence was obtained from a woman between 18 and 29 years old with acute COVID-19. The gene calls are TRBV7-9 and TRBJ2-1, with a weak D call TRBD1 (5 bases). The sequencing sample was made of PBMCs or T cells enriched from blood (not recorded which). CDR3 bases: TGTGCCAGCAGCTTTGACAGCTACTTCAATGAGCAGTTCTTC. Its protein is CASSFDSYFNEQFF. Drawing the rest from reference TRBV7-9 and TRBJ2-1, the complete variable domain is DTGVSQNPRHKITKRGQNVTFRCDPISEHNRLYWYRQTLGQGPEFLTYFQNEAQLEKSRLLSDRFSAERPKGSFSTLEIQRTEQGDSAMYLCASSFDSYFNEQFFGPGTRLTVL.